This entry concerns a single TCR beta chain. The sample comes from a study of blood T cell repertoires in COVID-19. In the study overall: Donors in the United States, Italy and Spain gave samples during acute or convalescent COVID-19. The analysed material was cDNA or gDNA that came from T cells, B-cell-depleted T cells, or PBMCs.

Participants were aged 18 to 89 years from around 25 US areas. A case of COVID-19 had been met by exposed participants within 2 weeks before study entry. V shed 6 bases and J 4 bases; nucleotides not matched to a gene: 8. Germline lookup yields CDR1 MNHEY and CDR2 SVGAGI. The CDR3 has 15 residues. The method was immunoSEQ multiplex PCR; TCRdb's version includes in-frame clones alone and lacks a portion of them. The sample contains 110,000 to 150,000 clones, roughly four fifths of which appear only once. What was sequenced was PBMCs or T cells enriched from blood (not recorded which). The chain uses TRBV6-5 and TRBJ1-3; 8 nucleotides line up with TRBD1. The clonotype was recovered from a woman between 18 and 30 years old who had been exposed to COVID-19. The CDR3 coding sequence is TGTGCCAGCAGAAGACAGGGGATCGCCGGAAACACCATATATTTT. Protein sequence: CASRRQGIAGNTIYF.